This T cell receptor beta chain was obtained from a study of T cell responses to AZD1222 COVID-19 vaccine. The data were produced by immunoSEQ multiplex PCR, yet TCRdb's version contains in-frame clones alone and is incomplete. The sample has 180,000 or so clones; around 90% are singletons. V dropped 4 bases and J dropped 10; count of bases not matched to a gene: 13. CDR3 length: 16 residues. The germline V gene has CDR1 MNHNS and CDR2 SASEGT. The chain carries TRBV6-1 and TRBJ2-1; 10 nucleotides match TRBD1. Sample: peripheral blood, taken 28 days after the second AZD1222 dose. This receptor was taken from an adult who received the AZD1222 COVID-19 vaccine. The CDR3 bases are TGTGCCAGCAGTGGGGCCACCGGGACAGGGGCCAGGGAGCAGTTCTTC. It specifies CASSGATGTGAREQFF.